The next 3 T cell receptor beta chains were all read from a single sample in a study of cytomegalovirus exposure and HLA in healthy donors. The PCR contained 60 Vbeta and 13 Jbeta primers. Here immunoSEQ multiplex PCR was the method, and the copy in TCRdb shows in-frame clones only, minus some. The sample yields 200,000 to 250,000 clones, around nine tenths seen once. The sample consisted of PBMCs. These receptors all come from a woman under 30 in good health and CMV-seronegative.

The genes are TRBV25-1 and TRBJ2-1; 7 bases fit TRBD1. V was pared by 7 bases and J by 7 bases, with 7 bases of the junction left unmatched. The CDR3 has 13 amino acids. Germline V gene data show CDR1 as MGHDK and CDR2 as SYGVNS. CDR3 in DNA: TGTGCCAGCAAGGGGGCAGGATGGAATGAGCAGTTCTTC. This translates into CASKGAGWNEQFF.

This chain joins TRBV9 and TRBJ2-1, with 14 bases lining up with TRBD2. From germline, CDR1 is SGDLS and CDR2 YYNGEE. J gave up 6 bases and V 4 bases, and 6 bases lay outside the gene matches. The CDR3 has 16 amino acids. The CDR3 nucleotides read TGTGCCAGCAGCTACCGACTAGCGGGGGGGACCAATGAGCAGTTCTTC. Translated, it gives CASSYRLAGGTNEQFF.

V is TRBV11-2 and J is TRBJ2-1, with 7 nucleotides matching TRBD2. Germline assignment: CDR1 SGHAT and CDR2 FQNNGV. The CDR3 is 13 residues long. Trimming removed 6 bases from V and 7 bases from J; junction bases left unmatched: 6. The CDR3 DNA sequence: TGTGCCAGCAGGAAGATCGGGGGGAATGAGCAGTTCTTC. This encodes CASRKIGGNEQFF.